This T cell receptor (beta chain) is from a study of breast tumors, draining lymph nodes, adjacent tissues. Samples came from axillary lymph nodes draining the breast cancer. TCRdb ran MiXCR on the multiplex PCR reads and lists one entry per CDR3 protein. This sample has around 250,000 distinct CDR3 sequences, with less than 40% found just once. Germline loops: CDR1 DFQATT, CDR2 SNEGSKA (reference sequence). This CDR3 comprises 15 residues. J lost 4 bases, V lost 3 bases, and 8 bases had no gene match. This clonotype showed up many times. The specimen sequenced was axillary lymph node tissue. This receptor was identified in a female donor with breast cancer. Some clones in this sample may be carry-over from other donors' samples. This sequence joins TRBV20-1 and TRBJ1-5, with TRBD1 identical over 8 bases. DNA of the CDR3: TGCAGTGCTAGTAGATCGCAGGGGGCAAATCAGCCCCAGCATTTT. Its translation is CSASRSQGANQPQHF.